Each of the 10 T cell receptor beta chains below was sequenced from the same sample in a study of cytomegalovirus exposure and HLA in healthy donors. It was with 60 Vbeta and 13 Jbeta primers that the PCR ran. Clones were read by immunoSEQ multiplex PCR, and TCRdb kept only the in-frame ones, dropping some. This sample yields 99,000 or so clones, of which around 80% are seen a single time; roughly 5.4% belongs to the top ten. The sequencing input was PBMCs. The receptors were sampled from a woman younger than 35 in good health and CMV-seropositive.

Turning to this clone: A read error may account for a junction end that differs from germline. The rearrangement uses TRBV20-1 and TRBJ2-7, with D possibly TRBD2 on 6 matching bases. CDR3 length: 10 amino acids. Germline values: CDR1 DFQATT, CDR2 SNEGSKA (reference sequence). The CDR3 protein is CSARGGADSF. CDR3 sequence (DNA): TGCAGTGCTAGGGGGGGAGCCGATAGCTTC.

This chain joins TRBV28 and TRBJ2-7, with D possibly matching TRBD2 (6 bases). The CDR3 is 14 residues long. Trimming took 3 bases from V and 1 from J, leaving 10 bases between them. CDR1 MDHEN and CDR2 SYDVKM come from the germline V gene. The CDR3 DNA reads TGTGCCAGCAGTTTGGACTACCTGTCCTACGAGCAGTACTTC. Its protein product is CASSLDYLSYEQYF.

The V and J genes are TRBV28 and TRBJ1-5, with D maybe TRBD1 (5 bases). V was cut by 6 bases and J by 7 bases, with 16 bases left in between. CDR1 is MDHEN, CDR2 SYDVKM, per germline. This CDR3 is 14 amino acids long. CDR3 sequence: CASRAPGGGQPQHF. The DNA for the CDR3 is TGTGCCAGCAGGGCCCCGGGGGGAGGGCAGCCCCAGCATTTT.

This clone was picked up a small number of times. This rearrangement joins TRBV28 to TRBJ1-4, with TRBD1 matching over 8 bases. This CDR3 has 15 amino acids. Germline CDR1 MDHEN, CDR2 SYDVKM. With 5 bases clipped from V and 8 bases from J, the junction kept 10 bases outside the gene matches. In DNA form, the CDR3 reads TGTGCCAGCAGTCCCTTGGACAGGGAGGTGGAAAAACTGTTTTTT. Protein product: CASSPLDREVEKLFF.

J is TRBJ2-5 and V is TRBV28, with 15 nucleotides matching TRBD2. The CDR3 has 20 amino acids. Trimming at V came to 5 bases and at J to 4 bases, leaving 17 bases not matched to a gene. Germline V gene sequence: CDR1 MDHEN, CDR2 SYDVKM. The CDR3 region is CASSTTSPGLAGGDGETQYF. The CDR3 nucleotides are TGTGCCAGCAGTACCACGAGCCCTGGACTAGCGGGAGGGGATGGAGAGACCCAGTACTTC.

This sequence joins TRBV19 and TRBJ1-5, with 7 bases fitting TRBD1. The germline V gene has CDR1 LNHDA and CDR2 SQIVND (reference sequence). The CDR3 extends over 15 amino acids. Trimming removed 3 bases from V and 7 bases from J; junction bases left unmatched: 9. As DNA, the CDR3 is TGTGCCAGTAGTATTACCCCAGAGGGGGCGCAGCCCCAGCATTTT. Amino acid sequence: CASSITPEGAQPQHF.

The chain couples TRBV5-1 to TRBJ2-5; 8 bases line up with TRBD2. Germline V gene lookup returns CDR1 SGHRS and CDR2 YFSETQ. The J segment lost 1 base and the V segment lost 0 bases, leaving 8 bases of the junction unmatched. CDR3 length equals 17 residues. The CDR3 DNA is TGCGCCAGCAGCTTGGGTGGACTAGCAAGGGGCCAAGAGACCCAGTACTTC. It codes for CASSLGGLARGQETQYF.

This clone was counted a few times. This chain links TRBV28 with TRBJ2-1; TRBD2 might be the D (7 bases). Germline-derived CDR1 and CDR2 are MDHEN and SYDVKM. This CDR3 region has 14 residues. The ends were cut back, 7 bases at V and 4 bases at J, with 14 bases in the middle. CDR3 in DNA: TGTGCCAGCAACTGGGGGGGCCAGTACAATGAGCAGTTCTTC. It codes for CASNWGGQYNEQFF.

This chain links TRBV5-8 with TRBJ1-1; 8 bases are shared with TRBD1. Germline CDR1 is SGHTS and CDR2 is YDEGEE. The J segment lost 4 bases and the V segment lost 3 bases, leaving 8 bases of the junction unmatched. The CDR3 is 15 amino acids. The CDR3 sequence: CASSSRQGWGTEAFF. The CDR3 DNA reads TGTGCCAGCAGCTCGCGACAGGGGTGGGGCACTGAAGCTTTCTTT.

The V and J genes are TRBV25-1 and TRBJ1-2; D uncertain. CDR3 length equals 11 residues. V lost 6 bases to trimming and J lost 9 bases, with 11 bases between them. CDR1 and CDR2 from the germline V gene are MGHDK and SYGVNS. CDR3 loop: CASRSSGSYTF. CDR3 DNA sequence: TGTGCCAGCAGGTCCAGCGGGAGCTACACCTTC.